Below, 13 T cell receptor beta chains from the same sample are listed, as sequenced in a study of blood T cell repertoires in COVID-19. Using immunoSEQ multiplex PCR, the repertoire was profiled, and TCRdb retains in-frame clones only, with some absent. The profile shows around 260,000 clones, about 88% of them singletons. Sequencing was performed on peripheral blood. These receptors were taken from a woman aged 60-70 years with COVID-19, enrolled during active disease.

The chain joins TRBV6-5 to TRBJ1-1, with D maybe TRBD1 (5 bases). Germline V gives CDR1 MNHEY, CDR2 SVGAGI. The CDR3 is 15 amino acids. V dropped 0 bases and J dropped 4 bases, with 12 bases sitting between them. CDR3 amino acids: CASSYSQGPGTEAFF. In DNA form, the CDR3 reads TGTGCCAGCAGTTACTCGCAGGGTCCTGGCACTGAAGCTTTCTTT.

V and J are TRBV13 and TRBJ1-1, with 9 bases fitting TRBD1. Germline V lookup: CDR1 PRHDT, CDR2 FYEKMQ (reference sequence). This CDR3 contains 19 residues. J was trimmed by 6 bases and V by 5 bases; bases with no gene match: 22. The CDR3 here is CASSTRPLVTGGDRAEAFF. CDR3 bases: TGTGCCAGCAGCACCAGGCCCCTGGTTACAGGGGGCGACCGGGCTGAAGCTTTCTTT.

The chain links TRBV15 to TRBJ1-1; perhaps TRBD1 as D (6 bases). Germline CDR1 is LNHNV and CDR2 is YYDKDF (reference sequence). V was cut by 1 base and J by 6 bases, with 12 bases left in between. CDR3 length equals 14 residues. Written as DNA, the CDR3 is TGTGCCACCAGCAGAGGTTACAGGGAGTCTGAAGCTTTCTTT. As protein: CATSRGYRESEAFF.

In this sample, this clone turned up a few times. V usage is TRBV10-3 and J usage is TRBJ1-4; 9 bases fit TRBD1. J gave up 6 bases and V 4 bases, and 3 bases lay outside the gene matches. CDR3 length: 14 residues. CDR1 is ENHRY and CDR2 is SYGVKD in the germline V gene. CDR3 DNA sequence: TGTGCCATCAGTGGGACAGGGGAGTATGAAAAACTGTTTTTT. This encodes CAISGTGEYEKLFF.

This clone was recorded a few times. The CDR3 is CASSVRMDSTGELFF. CDR3 bases: TGTGCCAGCAGCGTTCGGATGGACTCCACCGGGGAGCTGTTTTTT. This rearrangement joins TRBV9 to TRBJ2-2, with a weak D call TRBD2 (5 bases). The germline gives CDR1 SGDLS, CDR2 YYNGEE. The V end lost 2 bases, the J end lost 4 bases, and 12 bases lay between the germline ends. The CDR3 is 15 amino acids.

The chain recombines TRBV6-5 with TRBJ2-1; TRBD2 might be the D (7 bases). The CDR3 length is 15 residues. Trimming pared 0 bases from V and 8 bases from J, leaving 14 bases between. Germline V lookup: CDR1 MNHEY, CDR2 SVGAGI. The CDR3 DNA follows: TGTGCCAGCAGTTACTCGAGCGGGACACCGCATGAGCAGTTCTTC. It codes for CASSYSSGTPHEQFF.

CDR3 amino acids: CATSDPGQGSYNEQFF. DNA for the CDR3: TGTGCCACCAGTGACCCAGGACAGGGCTCCTACAATGAGCAGTTCTTC. The chain recombines TRBV24-1 with TRBJ2-1, with 8 bases fitting TRBD1. The junction had 4 bases not matched to a gene; V was cut back by 4 bases and J by 0 bases. The length of the CDR3 is 16 residues. Germline CDR1 is KGHDR and CDR2 is SFDVKD.

The sample holds a few counts of this clone. The V and J genes are TRBV2 and TRBJ2-2; D not certain. Trimming shortened V by 6 bases and J by 0 bases, and 5 bases separated the two germline ends. Germline-derived CDR1 and CDR2 are SNHLY and FYNNEI. CDR3 length: 13 residues. Written as DNA, the CDR3 is TGTGCCAGCAGCCCCGCGAACACCGGGGAGCTGTTTTTT. It yields the protein CASSPANTGELFF. The full variable domain, its missing parts supplied by reference TRBV2 and TRBJ2-2, is EPEVTQTPSHQVTQMGQEVILRCVPISNHLYFYWYRQILGQKVEFLVSFYNNEISEKSEIFDDQFSVERPDGSNFTLKIRSTKLEDSAMYFCASSPANTGELFFGEGSRLTVL.

The V and J genes are TRBV7-2 and TRBJ2-1, with 12 bases aligning to TRBD2. The ends lost 2 bases at V and 4 bases at J; junction bases unmatched: 3. The CDR3 consists of 16 residues. CDR1 is SGHTA, CDR2 FQGNSA, per germline. The CDR3 bases are TGTGCCAGCAGCTTACTAGCGGGAGGGACTTACAATGAGCAGTTCTTC. This codes for CASSLLAGGTYNEQFF.

The J gene is TRBJ1-5, the V gene TRBV19; 8 positions agree with TRBD1. The CDR3 consists of 14 residues. Per the germline V gene, CDR1 is LNHDA and CDR2 is SQIVND (reference sequence). J gave up 5 bases and V 6 bases, and 6 bases lay outside the gene matches. In DNA form, the CDR3 reads TGTGCCAGTAGCGACAGGGGTTGGGATCAGCCCCAGCATTTT. Its translation: CASSDRGWDQPQHF.

This chain links TRBV5-1 with TRBJ1-2; 7 bases line up with TRBD1. Germline loops: CDR1 SGHRS, CDR2 YFSETQ. The V gene end was trimmed by 0 bases and the J gene end by 3 bases; junction bases not matched to a gene: 2. The CDR3 loop spans 14 amino acids. This chain's CDR3 is CASSLGQGYYGYTF. For the CDR3, the DNA is TGCGCCAGCAGCTTGGGACAGGGATACTATGGCTACACCTTC.

V gene TRBV5-5 combines with J gene TRBJ1-2, with 9 bases that match TRBD1. Per germline, CDR1 SGHKS and CDR2 YYEKEE (reference sequence). The junction had 6 bases not matched to a gene; V was cut back by 2 bases and J by 1 base. The CDR3 contains 16 residues. CDR3 in amino acids: CASSFGDRAINYGYTF. CDR3 nucleotide sequence: TGTGCCAGCAGCTTTGGGGACAGGGCAATTAACTATGGCTACACCTTC.

The chain is built from TRBV11-2 and TRBJ2-1, with 11 bases lining up with TRBD2. The CDR3 runs to 15 residues. Trimming cost V 5 bases and J 8 bases; bases outside gene matches: 8. Germline assignment: CDR1 SGHAT and CDR2 FQNNGV. This chain's CDR3 is CASSTIAGGIYEQFF. DNA of the CDR3: TGTGCCAGCAGCACAATAGCGGGAGGGATTTATGAGCAGTTCTTC.